The T cell receptor beta chain under discussion was sequenced for a study of blood T cell repertoires in COVID-19. This clone was seen a few times. The repertoire was sequenced with immunoSEQ multiplex PCR; TCRdb's copy has only in-frame clones and lacks some. There are roughly 190,000 clones in the sample; approximately 86% occur only once, and approximately 1.1% lies in the top ten. The sequenced sample was peripheral blood. The receptor was isolated from a man between 25 and 39 years old with acute or convalescent COVID-19.

CDR3 nucleotide sequence: TGTGCCAGCAGGAAGGGACAGGGAATGAATGTCGATGGCTACACCTTC. Protein: CASRKGQGMNVDGYTF. The chain couples TRBV2 to TRBJ1-2, with 9 bases matching TRBD1. The V gene's germline CDR1 is SNHLY and CDR2 FYNNEI. The length of the CDR3 is 16 residues. Unmatched junction bases numbered 14, after V lost 6 bases and J lost 6 bases.